This T cell receptor beta chain is from a study of blood T cell repertoires in COVID-19. Assay used: immunoSEQ multiplex PCR; TCRdb lists only in-frame clones, some missing. This table has about 100,000 clones, 85% appearing once. The CDR3 is 15 residues long. CDR1 is MNHEY and CDR2 is SMNVEV in the germline V gene (reference sequence). The V and J ends lost 5 bases and 2 bases, in that order; junction bases with no gene match: 8. V gene TRBV27 combines with J gene TRBJ1-1; TRBD1 matches at 7 bases. Sequencing input: peripheral blood. This TCR was sampled from a man aged 45 to 65 with active or convalescent COVID-19. CDR3 in DNA: TGTGCCAGCAGTACCACAGGGGAACTAAACACTGAAGCTTTCTTT. This codes for CASSTTGELNTEAFF.